Listed here are 32 T cell receptor beta chains from one sample, sequenced in a study of monozygotic twins with cystic fibrosis. Method: immunoSEQ multiplex PCR; TCRdb's copy keeps in-frame clones and lacks some. Of under 40,000 clones in the sample, just over 95% were seen once. Sequencing was done on a sample of blood. Source of these receptors: a girl aged 2-10 years with cystic fibrosis.

The chain couples TRBV21-1 to TRBJ2-7; the D segment call TRBD2 is taken from the table without a DNA check. TRBV21-1 constitutes a pseudogene. The CDR3 extends over 14 amino acids. CDR3 region: CASSKGGVSYEQYF. The CDR3 DNA sequence: TGTGCCAGCAGCAAAGGGGGAGTCTCCTACGAGCAGTACTTC.

In its sample, this clone was seen once. The V and J genes are TRBV15 and TRBJ2-1; the D is unclear. V dropped 1 base and J dropped 4 bases, with 2 bases sitting between them. Germline V gene data show CDR1 as LNHNV and CDR2 as YYDKDF (reference sequence). The CDR3 length is 12 residues. The CDR3 spells CATSRGYNEQFF. CDR3 DNA: TGTGCCACCAGCAGAGGGTACAATGAGCAGTTCTTC. Filled out from reference TRBV15 and TRBJ2-1, the complete variable domain reads DAMVIQNPRYQVTQFGKPVTLSCSQTLNHNVMYWYQQKSSQAPKLLFHYYDKDFNNEADTPDNFQSRRPNTSFCFLDIRSPGLGDTAMYLCATSRGYNEQFFGPGTRLTVL.

The V gene is TRBV6-5, the J gene TRBJ1-1; D remains unclear. Trimming cost V 6 bases and J 1 base, with 12 bases left between them. The germline V gene encodes CDR1 MNHEY and CDR2 SVGAGI. CDR3 size: 14 residues. The CDR3 region is CASRLQTSNTEAFF. CDR3 nucleotide sequence: TGTGCCAGCAGGTTACAGACCTCGAACACTGAAGCTTTCTTT.

The rearrangement uses TRBV10-3 and TRBJ2-7; 9 bases map to TRBD2. With 4 bases clipped from V and 6 bases from J, the junction kept 4 bases outside the gene matches. Germline V gene sequence: CDR1 ENHRY, CDR2 SYGVKD. The CDR3 has 13 residues. CDR3 sequence (DNA): TGTGCCATCAGTGTGCAGCGGGAGGTCGAGCAGTACTTC. The encoded protein is CAISVQREVEQYF.

The V call is TRBV20-1, the J call TRBJ1-3; D remains unclear. Per germline, CDR1 DFQATT and CDR2 SNEGSKA (reference sequence). The CDR3 spans 11 residues. V was clipped by 7 bases and J by 0 bases, with 4 bases between them. CDR3 in amino acids: CSVLSGNTIYF. For the CDR3, the DNA is TGCAGTGTTCTCTCTGGAAACACCATATATTTT.

This chain connects TRBV19 to TRBJ1-2; D not resolved. Per the germline V gene, CDR1 is LNHDA and CDR2 is SQIVND (reference sequence). The CDR3 consists of 14 residues. V lost 1 base and J 4 bases, leaving 10 bases between the germline ends. The CDR3 here is CASSIGRGSYGYTF. CDR3 in DNA: TGTGCCAGTAGTATAGGTCGGGGAAGCTATGGCTACACCTTC.

The V gene is TRBV5-5, the J gene TRBJ1-5, with D perhaps TRBD1 (5 bases). The CDR3 runs to 13 residues. V gave up 5 bases and J gave up 3 bases, with 9 bases separating them. Germline assignment: CDR1 SGHKS and CDR2 YYEKEE (reference sequence). The CDR3, as DNA: TGTGCCAGCAGGCCAGGGATCAATCAGCCCCAGCATTTT. Encoded protein: CASRPGINQPQHF.

This chain connects TRBV4-2 to TRBJ2-3; unclear D gene. The CDR3 is 15 residues long. Germline values: CDR1 LGHNA, CDR2 YNFKEQ. V was cut by 0 bases and J by 2 bases, with 9 bases left in between. Here the CDR3 DNA reads TGTGCCAGCAGCCAAGAGAGGCGCCTCACAGATACGCAGTATTTT. The encoded protein is CASSQERRLTDTQYF.

The CDR3 DNA follows: TGTGCCAGCAGCCCTAGGAGCATCTCCTACAATGAGCAGTTCTTC. This encodes CASSPRSISYNEQFF. This chain joins TRBV6-5 and TRBJ2-1; D not certain. V was trimmed by 6 bases and J by 0 bases, leaving 12 bases between them. Germline values: CDR1 MNHEY, CDR2 SVGAGI. The CDR3 runs to 15 residues.

The chain carries TRBV27 and TRBJ2-7, with unresolved D. Germline V gives CDR1 MNHEY, CDR2 SMNVEV (reference sequence). The germline V and J ends were trimmed by 1 base and 1 base, with 8 bases remaining between them. The length of the CDR3 is 14 residues. CDR3 DNA: TGTGCCAGCAGTTTATATAGTTATTCCTACGAGCAGTACTTC. Protein product: CASSLYSYSYEQYF.

The V and J genes are TRBV7-9 and TRBJ1-5; D unresolved. V was trimmed by 1 base and J by 0 bases, leaving 7 bases between them. The CDR3 is made up of 15 amino acids. Germline V lookup: CDR1 SEHNR, CDR2 FQNEAQ (reference sequence). CDR3 in DNA: TGTGCCAGCAGCTTAGGGACGGGTAGCAATCAGCCCCAGCATTTT. As protein: CASSLGTGSNQPQHF.

V is TRBV7-2 and J is TRBJ1-1; D is unclear. This CDR3 spans 13 amino acids. The V end was cut by 1 base, the J end by 7 bases, with 10 bases between. CDR1 and CDR2 (germline): SGHTA, FQGNSA. The CDR3, as DNA: TGTGCCAGCAGCTTAGGGGTTGTGGATGAAGCTTTCTTT. It specifies CASSLGVVDEAFF.

V and J are TRBV28 and TRBJ1-2, with D possibly matching TRBD1 (5 bases). This CDR3 contains 14 residues. Deletions cut 5 bases from V and 4 bases from J, with 14 bases between. Per the germline V gene, CDR1 is MDHEN and CDR2 is SYDVKM. This CDR3 is CASSPGGRLYGYTF. The CDR3 DNA sequence: TGTGCCAGCAGTCCCGGGGGTCGTCTCTATGGCTACACCTTC.

V usage is TRBV5-4 and J usage is TRBJ2-1, with D maybe TRBD2 (5 bases). This CDR3 has 13 amino acids. The V and J ends lost 2 bases and 3 bases respectively, with 6 bases between them. The germline V gene encodes CDR1 SGHNT and CDR2 YYREEE (reference sequence). The CDR3 bases are TGTGCCAGCAGCTTAGCGGTCTACAATGAGCAGTTCTTC. It specifies CASSLAVYNEQFF.

The V gene is TRBV30, the J gene TRBJ2-2; TRBD1 matches at 7 bases. Germline V gene lookup returns CDR1 GTSNPN and CDR2 SVGIG (reference sequence). With 6 bases clipped from V and 7 bases from J, the junction kept 11 bases outside the gene matches. This CDR3 has 14 amino acids. Written as DNA, the CDR3 is TGTGCCTGCCCGACGGGGCAGGGGGTCGGGGAGCTGTTTTTT. As protein: CACPTGQGVGELFF.

The J gene is TRBJ2-1, the V gene TRBV5-1, with 11 bases identical to TRBD2. Germline CDR1 and CDR2: SGHRS and YFSETQ. J was trimmed by 5 bases and V by 2 bases; bases with no gene match: 6. The CDR3 has 16 residues. CDR3 coding DNA: TGCGCCAGCAGCTTCGGTAGCGGGAGGGCCGACAATGAGCAGTTCTTC. Its translation: CASSFGSGRADNEQFF.

The CDR3 nucleotides read TGTGCCAGCAGTCGGACAGACGCTAACTATGGCTACACCTTC. This translates into CASSRTDANYGYTF. The V call is TRBV27, the J call TRBJ1-2; D is perhaps TRBD1 (6 bases). Germline CDR1 is MNHEY and CDR2 is SMNVEV (reference sequence). CDR3 size: 14 residues. The V end lost 5 bases, the J end lost 0 bases, and 10 bases lay between the germline ends.

The chain carries TRBV15 and TRBJ2-3, with 7 bases aligning to TRBD2. V dropped 1 base and J dropped 3; count of bases not matched to a gene: 1. Looked up from germline, CDR1 is LNHNV and CDR2 is YYDKDF (reference sequence). The CDR3 sequence is 14 residues long. CDR3 in DNA: TGTGCCACCAGCAGAGCGGGAGGTACAGATACGCAGTATTTT. Its translation: CATSRAGGTDTQYF.

The genes are TRBV29-1 and TRBJ2-1; TRBD2 aligns across 9 bases. CDR1 SQVTM and CDR2 ANQGSEA come from the germline V gene. V lost 0 bases to trimming and J lost 4 bases; unmatched junction nucleotides: 10. This CDR3 spans 17 amino acids. In nucleotides, the CDR3 is TGCAGCGTTGAAGATTCGCCTAGCGGGATGATGTACAATGAGCAGTTCTTC. Encoded protein: CSVEDSPSGMMYNEQFF.

J is TRBJ2-3 and V is TRBV18, with D possibly TRBD1 on 5 matching bases. Deletions cut 3 bases from V and 1 base from J, with 11 bases between. CDR3 length: 15 amino acids. Germline CDR1 KGHSH, CDR2 LQKENI. The chain's CDR3 is CASSPRQGGTDTQYF. The CDR3 bases are TGTGCCAGCTCACCCCGACAAGGGGGCACAGATACGCAGTATTTT.

The rearrangement joins TRBV5-6 to TRBJ1-1; 9 nucleotides agree with TRBD1. The CDR3 has 18 residues. The V segment lost 1 base and the J segment 0 bases; nucleotides outside the gene matches: 10. CDR1 is SGHDT, CDR2 YYEEEE, per germline. As DNA, the CDR3 is TGTGCCAGCAGCTTGTACACCGGGACAGGGCGGGTGAACACTGAAGCTTTCTTT. It codes for CASSLYTGTGRVNTEAFF.

V is TRBV5-1 and J is TRBJ1-2, with D maybe TRBD1 (5 bases). V was cut by 0 bases and J by 7 bases, with 10 bases left in between. Germline lookup yields CDR1 SGHRS and CDR2 YFSETQ. This CDR3 has 13 amino acids. The CDR3 nucleotides are TGCGCCAGCAGCTTGGCCGGGGGAGGTGGCTACACCTTC. It codes for CASSLAGGGGYTF.

The genes are TRBV30 and TRBJ1-4, with D perhaps matching TRBD1 (6 bases). This CDR3 has 14 amino acids. V dropped 0 bases and J dropped 6 bases, with 11 bases sitting between them. CDR1 and CDR2 (germline): GTSNPN, SVGIG (reference sequence). The CDR3 region has the DNA TGTGCCTGGAGTGTTCCGGGACATCATGAAAAACTGTTTTTT. Translation: CAWSVPGHHEKLFF.

The gene calls are TRBV2 and TRBJ2-3; 12 bases agree with TRBD2. CDR3 length equals 18 residues. Germline V gene sequence: CDR1 SNHLY, CDR2 FYNNEI. V lost 6 bases and J lost 0; bases outside the gene matches: 10. The CDR3: CASRRASGRDTSTDTQYF. DNA of the CDR3: TGTGCCAGCAGGAGGGCTAGCGGGAGGGATACTAGCACAGATACGCAGTATTTT.

The V and J genes are TRBV5-1 and TRBJ2-1; 9 nucleotides align to TRBD1. CDR1 and CDR2 from the germline V gene are SGHRS and YFSETQ. This CDR3 comprises 15 residues. Losses at the gene ends were 0 bases for V and 4 bases for J; bases not matched to a gene: 2. For the CDR3, the DNA is TGCGCCAGCAGCTTGGGCGGACAGGGGTACAATGAGCAGTTCTTC. It yields the protein CASSLGGQGYNEQFF.

V and J are TRBV29-1 and TRBJ2-1; D remains unclear. In germline, CDR1 is SQVTM, CDR2 ANQGSEA. V lost 4 bases and J 5 bases, leaving 18 bases between the germline ends. The CDR3 contains 15 residues. CDR3 nucleotide sequence: TGCAGCGTTGCCCTTACTTTTTCGCAGAACAATGAGCAGTTCTTC. Translating gives CSVALTFSQNNEQFF.

The count of this clone is one. The chain is built from TRBV6-5 and TRBJ2-2; D unresolved. V lost 0 bases to trimming and J lost 7 bases, with 9 bases between them. The V gene's germline CDR1 is MNHEY and CDR2 SVGAGI. The CDR3 extends over 14 amino acids. The CDR3 DNA reads TGTGCCAGCAGTTACTCCCGACGTGGCGGGGAGCTGTTTTTT. Protein sequence: CASSYSRRGGELFF.

The CDR3 DNA is TGTGCCAGTAGTATGAACGGACAGGGAATTTACGAGCAGTACTTC. It codes for CASSMNGQGIYEQYF. The gene calls are TRBV19 and TRBJ2-7; 8 positions match TRBD1. Per germline, CDR1 LNHDA and CDR2 SQIVND (reference sequence). After removal of 3 bases from V and 4 bases from J, the junction contained 8 bases not matched to a gene. The CDR3 has 15 amino acids.

The chain uses TRBV21-1 and TRBJ1-4; TRBD1 reflects the table's D call only, with no check against the DNA. TRBV21-1 counts as a pseudogene. The CDR3 extends over 15 amino acids. CDR3 DNA sequence: TGTGCCAGCAGCAAGAGGTGGAGGACAGGTGAAAAACTGTTTTTT. Protein sequence: CASSKRWRTGEKLFF.

This chain joins TRBV11-2 and TRBJ2-1, with 10 bases fitting TRBD2. Per the germline V gene, CDR1 is SGHAT and CDR2 is FQNNGV. CDR3 length equals 15 residues. The trim removed 6 bases at V and 7 bases at J, leaving 9 bases unmatched. CDR3 region: CASRLPGLAPNEQFF. CDR3 sequence (DNA): TGTGCCAGCAGATTACCGGGACTAGCGCCGAATGAGCAGTTCTTC.

V usage is TRBV7-9 and J usage is TRBJ2-2; a possible D gene is TRBD2 (6 bases). The CDR3 has 14 amino acids. V was shortened by 5 bases and J by 13 bases, with 20 bases between the two germline ends. Germline V gene sequence: CDR1 SEHNR, CDR2 FQNEAQ (reference sequence). The CDR3 reads CASSHAGRGAGLFF. The DNA for the CDR3 is TGTGCCAGCAGCCACGCAGGGAGAGGAGCGGGGCTGTTTTTT.

This clone occurred once. The chain employs TRBV5-4 and TRBJ2-1, with 7 bases aligning to TRBD2. The CDR3 loop spans 15 amino acids. In germline, CDR1 is SGHNT, CDR2 YYREEE (reference sequence). The J segment lost 0 bases and the V segment lost 4 bases, leaving 4 bases of the junction unmatched. For the CDR3, the DNA is TGTGCCAGCAGCCTTGGGGGGGACTCCTACAATGAGCAGTTCTTC. Its protein product is CASSLGGDSYNEQFF.